Sequencing of this T cell receptor beta chain was carried out in a study of blood T cell repertoires in COVID-19. The wider study: Acute and convalescent COVID-19 samples came from the United States, Italy and Spain.

Living in 20 to 30 US areas, the participants were between about 18 and 100 years of age. Participant-given clinical history determined each cohort assignment. This CDR3 is built from 12 residues. Germline CDR1 and CDR2: SEHNR and FQNEAQ (reference sequence). J was trimmed by 16 bases and V by 3 bases; bases with no gene match: 5. Original analysis: The authors estimated nucleated cell counts from reference gene primer amplification. Profiled with immunoSEQ multiplex PCR; TCRdb holds only in-frame clones, not every one. Clone size and V and J calls were adopted from that table, with D and trimming inferred from the DNA. The sample includes approximately 290,000 clones, around 90% seen only once; the top ten take around 4.5%.

The chain carries TRBV7-9 and TRBJ2-2; 10 bases map to TRBD2. The sequenced sample was PBMCs or T cells enriched from blood (not recorded which). This clonotype originated in a woman between 18 and 30 years old with acute COVID-19. CDR3 loop: CASSLQREGTFF. In DNA, the CDR3 is TGTGCCAGCAGCTTGCAGCGGGAGGGCACGTTTTTT.